The 25 T cell receptor beta chains reported below all come from one sample, sequenced in a study of regulatory T cells in long-lasting Graves disease. The TCR beta library used iRepertoire HTBI primers with Arm-PCR amplification of CDR3. TCRdb recomputed calls from the multiplex PCR reads with MiXCR, one row per CDR3 protein. The sample has 360,000 or so distinct CDR3 sequences, 16% seen once; the top ten hold approximately 30%. Specified time point: newly diagnosed GD, antithyroid drugs for less than 3 months. Generation of the TCR library employed RNA extracted from PBMCs. The sample was also linked to a second study, of T cells in Graves' hyperthyroidism and ophthalmopathy.

Sample: peripheral blood mononuclear cells (PBMCs), taken at new diagnosis, from a patient treated with antithyroid drugs. Receptor source: a man between 40 and 49 years old with Graves disease.

This chain connects TRBV6-2 or TRBV6-3 to TRBJ2-7; D is possibly TRBD1 (6 bases). The germline V gene encodes CDR1 MNHEY and CDR2 SVGEGT. V was shortened by 5 bases and J by 3 bases, with 14 bases between the two germline ends. The CDR3 contains 14 residues. CDR3 protein: CASSRPGQNYEQYF. In DNA, the CDR3 is TGTGCCAGCAGTAGGCCAGGACAGAACTACGAGCAGTACTTC.

The rearrangement joins TRBV4-2 to TRBJ2-7; D is undetermined. Trimming removed 1 base from V and 6 bases from J, with 13 bases in between. The CDR3 totals 14 residues. Per germline, CDR1 LGHNA and CDR2 YNFKEQ. Here the CDR3 reads CASSQGSTAPEQYF. The CDR3 DNA reads as TGTGCCAGCAGCCAAGGCTCCACGGCTCCCGAGCAGTACTTC.

The chain uses TRBV12-5 and TRBJ2-1; perhaps TRBD1 as D (6 bases). This CDR3 comprises 12 residues. Germline V lookup: CDR1 LGHNT, CDR2 FRNRAP. V gave up 5 bases and J gave up 9 bases, with 11 bases separating them. As DNA, the CDR3 is TGTGCTAGTGGTATACAGGGTGGTGAGCAGTTCTTC. Amino acids: CASGIQGGEQFF.

This clonotype was counted ten times or more. The chain employs TRBV12-3 or TRBV12-4 and TRBJ2-7; 8 bases are shared with TRBD2. The CDR3 is made up of 15 amino acids. Unmatched junction bases numbered 10, after V lost 5 bases and J lost 4 bases. The chain's CDR3 is CASSRRGGAIYEQYF. In nucleotides, the CDR3 is TGTGCCAGCAGTCGTCGGGGGGGGGCTATTTACGAGCAGTACTTC.

This clonotype was counted at least ten times. V and J are TRBV20-1 and TRBJ2-7, with D possibly TRBD1 on 5 matching bases. Germline CDR1 reads DFQATT; CDR2 reads SNEGSKA (reference sequence). V lost 0 bases and J 2 bases, leaving 11 bases between the germline ends. This CDR3 spans 14 amino acids. The CDR3 DNA sequence: TGCAGTGCTAGAGATCCGGACACCACCTACGAGCAGTACTTC. Its translation: CSARDPDTTYEQYF.

Worth noting for this clonotype: Just one base apart from a much larger clone, this may be a read error. This chain links TRBV6-1 with TRBJ2-7; 7 bases agree with TRBD2. The CDR3 sequence is 13 residues long. V lost 7 bases, J lost 7 bases, and 10 bases stayed unmatched. Germline loops: CDR1 MNHNS, CDR2 SASEGT. CDR3 sequence (DNA): TGTGCCAGCACTTTGACTAGCCATGGGGAGCAGTACTTC. It translates to CASTLTSHGEQYF.

CDR3 sequence (DNA): TGTGCCAGCAGCTGGGCCCCCAAGAAAAACATTCAGTACTTC. Translation: CASSWAPKKNIQYF. The J gene is TRBJ2-4, the V gene TRBV5-7; no clear D gene. TRBV5-7 is sorted into the ORF group, with uncertain function. This CDR3 has 14 residues. V was pared by 3 bases and J by 4 bases, with 11 bases between.

This clonotype was seen ten or more times. J is TRBJ2-5 and V is TRBV6-5; 11 bases align to TRBD2. The germline gives CDR1 MNHEY, CDR2 SVGAGI. The CDR3 is 18 residues long. Unmatched junction bases numbered 12, after V lost 1 base and J lost 5 bases. CDR3 coding DNA: TGTGCCAGCAGTTACTTCAAACTAACTAGCGGGGGTTCTGAGACCCAGTACTTC. Its protein product is CASSYFKLTSGGSETQYF.

This clonotype appeared a few times. The V gene is TRBV5-4, the J gene TRBJ2-7; TRBD2 agrees at 7 bases. This CDR3 has 14 amino acids. Germline CDR1 and CDR2: SGHNT and YYREEE (reference sequence). V lost 4 bases to trimming and J lost 3 bases; unmatched junction nucleotides: 7. The DNA of the CDR3 is TGTGCCAGCAGCCGTCAGAGCGGGGTCTACGAGCAGTACTTC. Its translation: CASSRQSGVYEQYF.

There are many counts of this clonotype. V usage is TRBV9 and J usage is TRBJ2-3, with D possibly being TRBD2 (7 bases). CDR1 and CDR2 (germline): SGDLS, YYNGEE. This CDR3 region has 14 residues. V lost 6 bases to trimming and J lost 6 bases, with 17 bases between them. CDR3 protein: CASNGGAAGDTQYF. For the CDR3, the DNA is TGTGCCAGCAATGGGGGGGCCGCCGGGGATACGCAGTATTTT.

This chain connects TRBV9 to TRBJ2-3; 11 bases line up with TRBD2. CDR3 length: 16 residues. The J segment lost 5 bases and the V segment lost 0 bases, leaving 5 bases of the junction unmatched. Germline V gene lookup returns CDR1 SGDLS and CDR2 YYNGEE. The CDR3 DNA is TGTGCCAGCAGCGTAGGAACTAGCGGGGGAGGAGATACGCAGTATTTT. Its protein is CASSVGTSGGGDTQYF.

The table lists this clonotype with many counts. The J gene is TRBJ1-1, the V gene TRBV5-1; a weak D match, TRBD1 (6 bases). Germline loops: CDR1 SGHRS, CDR2 YFSETQ. The V end was cut by 0 bases, the J end by 6 bases, with 15 bases between. The CDR3 contains 15 residues. The CDR3 spells CASSLEARGIPEAFF. The CDR3 nucleotides read TGCGCCAGCAGCTTGGAGGCCAGGGGAATACCTGAAGCTTTCTTT.

This clonotype was observed at least ten times. The chain recombines TRBV7-9 with TRBJ2-7; D is tentatively TRBD1 or TRBD2 (5 bases each). Germline-derived CDR1 and CDR2 are SEHNR and FQNEAQ (reference sequence). The CDR3 length is 15 residues. Trimming took 5 bases from V and 3 from J, leaving 17 bases between them. Written as DNA, the CDR3 is TGTGCCAGCAGCCACGGGACGGTGAGTCTCTACGAGCAGTACTTC. Translating it yields CASSHGTVSLYEQYF.

This clonotype has ten or more counts. The chain combines TRBV20-1 with TRBJ2-1; a possible D gene is TRBD2 (7 bases). Trimming left V 0 bases short and J 0 bases short, with 15 bases between. CDR1 DFQATT and CDR2 SNEGSKA come from the germline V gene (reference sequence). This CDR3 region has 17 residues. CDR3 protein: CSARDRAGAHSYNEQFF. The CDR3 coding sequence is TGCAGTGCTAGAGATAGGGCGGGGGCCCACTCCTACAATGAGCAGTTCTTC.

Ten or more counts support this clonotype. The J gene is TRBJ2-7, the V gene TRBV5-1; 10 nucleotides align to TRBD1. CDR1 and CDR2 (germline): SGHRS, YFSETQ. This CDR3 region has 12 residues. Trimming at V came to 5 bases and at J to 6 bases, leaving 2 bases not matched to a gene. The DNA of the CDR3 is TGCGCCAGCAGGAGGACAGGGGGCGAGCAGTACTTC. Translation: CASRRTGGEQYF.

The gene calls are TRBV6-2 or TRBV6-3 and TRBJ1-6; D not resolved. With 7 bases removed from V and 3 bases from J, the gap between germline ends came to 13 bases. The CDR3 runs 15 residues. Per the germline V gene, CDR1 is MNHEY and CDR2 is SVGEGT. As DNA, the CDR3 is TGTGCCAGCATCGGCAGCCACAACTATAATTCACCCCTCCACTTT. As protein: CASIGSHNYNSPLHF.

This clonotype was seen at least ten times. The J gene is TRBJ2-1, the V gene TRBV5-1; D is unresolved. Germline V gene data show CDR1 as SGHRS and CDR2 as YFSETQ. The CDR3 loop spans 14 amino acids. Trimming removed 0 bases at V and 8 bases at J, with 12 bases between. The CDR3 bases are TGCGCCAGCAGCTTGGAGGTGTCGGCGGATGAGCAGTTCTTC. This sequence encodes CASSLEVSADEQFF. Supplemented by reference TRBV5-1 and TRBJ2-1, the full variable domain reads KAGVTQTPRYLIKTRGQQVTLSCSPISGHRSVSWYQQTPGQGLQFLFEYFSETQRNKGNFPGRFSGRQFSNSRSEMNVSTLELGDSALYLCASSLEVSADEQFFGPGTRLTVL.

CDR3 DNA sequence: TGTGCCAGCAGCGTCCGGGACAGGGCGGACAATCAGCCCCAGCATTTT. This translates into CASSVRDRADNQPQHF. The rearrangement joins TRBV9 to TRBJ1-5; the match to TRBD1 covers 9 bases. This CDR3 is 16 amino acids long. Trimming removed 2 bases from V and 3 bases from J; junction bases left unmatched: 6. Germline V gives CDR1 SGDLS, CDR2 YYNGEE.

Ten or more counts support this clonotype. The chain uses TRBV29-1 and TRBJ2-7, with a possible D match to TRBD2 (7 bases). Germline CDR1 is SQVTM and CDR2 is ANQGSEA. The CDR3 consists of 15 residues. Trimming pared 1 base from V and 2 bases from J, leaving 15 bases between. The CDR3 region is CSVEGVRGDTYEQYF. The CDR3 nucleotides read TGCAGCGTTGAAGGTGTACGGGGGGACACCTACGAGCAGTACTTC.

Only a few counts were recorded for this clonotype. The J gene is TRBJ1-1, the V gene TRBV7-9; TRBD1 aligns across 9 bases. The CDR3 loop spans 17 amino acids. After removal of 5 bases from V and 4 bases from J, the junction contained 14 bases not matched to a gene. Germline CDR1 is SEHNR and CDR2 is FQNEAQ (reference sequence). CDR3: CASSAAGQGRQGTEAFF. In DNA, the CDR3 is TGTGCCAGCAGCGCCGCGGGACAGGGTCGTCAGGGCACTGAAGCTTTCTTT.

The sample holds many counts of this clonotype. The gene calls are TRBV28 and TRBJ1-5; D might be TRBD1 (5 bases). V lost 6 bases and J 0 bases, leaving 24 bases between the germline ends. The CDR3 runs to 19 residues. Germline V gives CDR1 MDHEN, CDR2 SYDVKM. In DNA, the CDR3 is TGTGCCAGCAGCTGTGACAGCTTGACCCCAAATTATAGCAATCAGCCCCAGCATTTT. It codes for CASSCDSLTPNYSNQPQHF.

The sample holds many counts of this clonotype. J is TRBJ1-5 and V is TRBV7-2; TRBD1 is a possible D gene (5 bases). This CDR3 contains 12 residues. Germline CDR1 and CDR2: SGHTA and FQGNSA. Trimming pared 5 bases from V and 10 bases from J, leaving 12 bases between. The CDR3 bases are TGTGCCAGCAGCGTGCAGGGTAAACCCCAGCATTTT. Protein product: CASSVQGKPQHF.

This clonotype was counted at least ten times. This chain uses TRBV20-1 with TRBJ2-5; perhaps D is TRBD1 or TRBD2 (5 bases each). The V end was cut by 3 bases, the J end by 2 bases, with 7 bases between. Germline CDR1 DFQATT, CDR2 SNEGSKA (reference sequence). The CDR3 spans 12 residues. CDR3 region: CSASGAQETQYF. CDR3 nucleotides: TGCAGTGCTAGCGGGGCTCAAGAGACCCAGTACTTC.

This clonotype was detected many times. The chain uses TRBV5-4 and TRBJ2-5, with D tentatively TRBD1 (6 bases). Trimming took off 4 bases at V and 4 bases at J, with 11 bases between the two ends. CDR3 length: 13 residues. The germline V gene has CDR1 SGHNT and CDR2 YYREEE (reference sequence). As DNA, the CDR3 is TGTGCCAGCAGCAACAGGGATGGAGAGACCCAGTACTTC. Translation: CASSNRDGETQYF.

This chain links TRBV6-2 or TRBV6-3 with TRBJ1-6, with 10 bases fitting TRBD1. V gave up 5 bases and J gave up 7 bases; unmatched junction bases: 5. The germline gives CDR1 MNHEY, CDR2 SVGEGT. The CDR3 has 15 amino acids. The CDR3 loop is CASSRRDRGNSPLHF. The CDR3 bases are TGTGCCAGCAGTCGCCGGGACAGGGGAAATTCACCCCTCCACTTT.